These 8 T cell receptor beta chains originate from one sample sequenced in a study of blood T cell repertoires in COVID-19. Method: immunoSEQ multiplex PCR; TCRdb's copy keeps in-frame clones and lacks some. The profile shows 150,000 or so clones, about 80% of them singletons. Sequenced sample: peripheral blood. These receptors were obtained from a woman aged 40 to 50 with COVID-19, enrolled during active disease.

The rearrangement joins TRBV16 to TRBJ2-7, with D tentatively TRBD1 (6 bases). Germline lookup yields CDR1 KGHSY and CDR2 FQNENV. Trimming took 3 bases from V and 4 from J, leaving 10 bases between them. The CDR3 extends over 13 amino acids. CDR3: CASSHRGPYEQYF. CDR3 coding DNA: TGTGCCAGCAGCCACAGGGGCCCTTACGAGCAGTACTTC. Full variable domain (remainder filled in from reference TRBV16 and TRBJ2-7): GEEVAQTPKHLVRGEGQKAKLYCAPIKGHSYVFWYQQVLKNEFKFLISFQNENVFDETGMPKERFSAKCLPNSPCSLEIQATKLEDSAVYFCASSHRGPYEQYFGPGTRLTVT.

The chain links TRBV5-5 to TRBJ1-1; 9 bases are shared with TRBD1. V was pared by 1 base and J by 3 bases, with 7 bases of the junction left unmatched. Germline CDR1 SGHKS, CDR2 YYEKEE (reference sequence). This CDR3 spans 16 amino acids. The CDR3 spells CASSLTGGALDTEAFF. The CDR3 DNA follows: TGTGCCAGCAGCTTGACAGGGGGCGCGCTGGACACTGAAGCTTTCTTT.

The V gene is TRBV7-3, the J gene TRBJ2-1, with D perhaps matching TRBD2 (6 bases). V lost 5 bases to trimming and J lost 5 bases, with 16 bases between them. This CDR3 contains 15 residues. Germline V gene lookup returns CDR1 SGHTA and CDR2 FQGTGA. The CDR3 DNA is TGTGCCAGCAGCGCCGGAGGGGATAACCACAATGAGCAGTTCTTC. Amino acid sequence: CASSAGGDNHNEQFF.

The gene calls are TRBV28 and TRBJ2-4; 12 bases agree with TRBD2. CDR3 length: 21 amino acids. V lost 4 bases, J lost 5 bases, and 21 bases stayed unmatched. Germline values: CDR1 MDHEN, CDR2 SYDVKM. The CDR3 spells CASSSISPKDSLAGGQNIQYF. CDR3 bases: TGTGCCAGCAGTTCAATATCCCCCAAGGATTCACTAGCGGGGGGTCAAAACATTCAGTACTTC.

The rearrangement joins TRBV19 to TRBJ1-1, with D unclear. V was trimmed by 2 bases and J by 0 bases, leaving 10 bases between them. CDR1 and CDR2 (germline): LNHDA, SQIVND (reference sequence). The CDR3 spans 15 residues. The CDR3 here is CASSIYPQLNTEAFF. The CDR3 DNA follows: TGTGCCAGTAGTATATATCCCCAGTTGAACACTGAAGCTTTCTTT.

This chain joins TRBV19 and TRBJ1-1; TRBD1 matches at 8 bases. In germline, CDR1 is LNHDA, CDR2 SQIVND (reference sequence). The CDR3 is 11 residues long. With V trimmed by 6 bases and J by 10 bases, 4 bases remained unmatched. CDR3 bases: TGTGCCAGTAGGGACAGGGAGGTAGCTTTCTTT. Translation gives CASRDREVAFF.

This chain joins TRBV25-1 and TRBJ2-1; 8 nucleotides align to TRBD2. CDR3 length: 15 residues. The V gene end was trimmed by 8 bases and the J gene end by 0 bases; junction bases not matched to a gene: 6. Germline-derived CDR1 and CDR2 are MGHDK and SYGVNS. CDR3 protein: CASLPSGSSYNEQFF. DNA for the CDR3: TGTGCCAGCCTCCCGAGCGGGAGCTCCTACAATGAGCAGTTCTTC.

V usage is TRBV28 and J usage is TRBJ1-1; D is unclear. The CDR3 contains 13 residues. Trimming removed 6 bases from V and 6 bases from J, with 14 bases in between. The germline gives CDR1 MDHEN, CDR2 SYDVKM. CDR3 sequence (DNA): TGTGCCAGCAGGCCCCGGAGGTTCGCTGAAGCTTTCTTT. Its protein is CASRPRRFAEAFF.